The present T cell receptor beta chain was sequenced within a study of OX40 agonist ivuxolimab in advanced cancers. This CDR3 comprises 14 residues. In germline, CDR1 is SGHTA, CDR2 FQGNSA. V was trimmed by 5 bases and J by 2 bases, leaving 13 bases between them. Measured with immunoSEQ multiplex PCR; TCRdb has only the in-frame clones, and not every one. The sample comprises about 82,000 clones, around 86% of which are singletons, and 0.8% to 1% rests with the top ten. General study results and limits: Dosing at 0.1 to 3.0 mg/kg was accompanied by clonal expansion of CD4+ and CD8+ blood T cells by week 6.

Remarks on this clone: Its antigen is undetermined.

The sequenced sample was CD4+ or CD8+ T cells sorted from blood, obtained in a trial of the OX40 agonist ivuxolimab. The J gene is TRBJ2-7, the V gene TRBV7-2; either TRBD1 or TRBD2 may supply D (5 bases each). The clonotype was recovered from an adult with an advanced solid tumor such as melanoma, head and neck, liver or kidney cancer. The DNA of the CDR3 is TGTGCCAGCAGCCCTCGGGACGTACCCTACGAGCAGTACTTC. It codes for CASSPRDVPYEQYF.